The clone carrying this T cell receptor (beta chain) occurred many times. This sample's time point: persistent/refractory GD, antithyroid drugs over 5 years with positive TRAb. TCR sequences were obtained from RNA taken from PBMCs. The data were obtained in a study of regulatory T cells in long-lasting Graves disease. In the study overall: Over-5-year antithyroid drug use with positive TSH receptor antibodies defined persistent Graves' disease in the study.

Building of the TCR beta libraries involved iRepertoire HTBI primers and Arm-PCR of CDR3 regions. From the multiplex PCR reads, TCRdb called clonotypes with MiXCR, one entry per CDR3 protein. The sample lists about 470,000 distinct CDR3 sequences, 20% to 25% occurring once. Sample: peripheral blood mononuclear cells (PBMCs), taken when the disease was refractory, from a patient treated with antithyroid drugs. This receptor was taken from a female donor with Graves disease.

The CDR3 DNA reads TGTGCCAGCAGCCGAGGACAGATCTACGAGCAGTACTTC. Its translation is CASSRGQIYEQYF. This chain links TRBV7-8 with TRBJ2-7; possible D gene TRBD1, 6 bases. CDR3 length: 13 residues. Germline V gives CDR1 SGHVS, CDR2 FQNEAQ. The ends were cut back, 5 bases at V and 3 bases at J, with 11 bases in the middle. Full variable domain (missing parts from reference TRBV7-8 and TRBJ2-7): GAGVSQSPRYKVAKRGQDVALRCDPISGHVSLFWYQQALGQGPEFLTYFQNEAQLDKSGLPSDRFFAERPEGSVSTLKIQRTQQEDSAVYLCASSRGQIYEQYFGPGTRLTVT.